Listed here are 10 T cell receptor beta chains from one sample, sequenced in a study of shared clonotypes between healthy human individuals. TCRdb's copy holds only in-frame clones and misses some; the assay was immunoSEQ multiplex PCR. The sample carries about 320,000 clones, more than 75% recorded once. Sequenced sample: memory CD8+ T cells sorted from blood. The subset: CD45RO+ cells pooled with CCR7-negative TemRA cells. The receptors here all came from a man in his late teens or twenties in good health.

The rearrangement joins TRBV9 to TRBJ2-7; TRBD2 aligns across 8 bases. CDR3 length: 15 residues. The germline gives CDR1 SGDLS, CDR2 YYNGEE. V lost 4 bases to trimming and J lost 4 bases; unmatched junction nucleotides: 10. The CDR3 nucleotides are TGTGCCAGCAGCTTAAGCGGGGGACCTTCGTACGAGCAGTACTTC. It is translated as CASSLSGGPSYEQYF.

This chain's CDR3 is CASSLGGASNQPQHF. The CDR3 DNA follows: TGTGCCAGCAGCTTGGGGGGGGCCAGCAATCAGCCCCAGCATTTT. The chain has TRBV5-6 and TRBJ1-5; tentatively, D is TRBD1 (6 bases). The V end was cut by 0 bases, the J end by 1 base, with 8 bases between. CDR3 length: 15 residues. Germline V CDR1 and CDR2: SGHDT, YYEEEE.

The chain couples TRBV5-5 to TRBJ1-2; D possibly corresponds to TRBD1 (6 bases). With 3 bases removed from V and 2 bases from J, the gap between germline ends came to 14 bases. CDR1 and CDR2 from the germline V gene are SGHKS and YYEKEE (reference sequence). This CDR3 region has 15 residues. The CDR3 DNA reads TGTGCCAGCAGCTCCCTGAGACAGGTGAACTATGGCTACACCTTC. This translates into CASSSLRQVNYGYTF.

The rearrangement links TRBV7-2 to TRBJ2-1; D ambiguous. CDR1 is SGHTA, CDR2 FQGNSA, per germline. The CDR3 covers 13 residues. V shed 1 base and J shed 3 bases, with 4 bases lying between them. The CDR3 sequence is CASSLGSYNEQFF. The CDR3 coding sequence is TGTGCCAGCAGCTTAGGAAGCTACAATGAGCAGTTCTTC.

This rearrangement joins TRBV4-1 to TRBJ2-3; 12 bases map to TRBD1. Germline lookup yields CDR1 MGHRA and CDR2 YSYEKL. The CDR3 is 16 residues long. V shed 0 bases and J 5 bases; nucleotides not matched to a gene: 3. The CDR3 DNA reads as TGCGCCAGCAGCCAAGAGGGACAGGGGGCCCTAGATACGCAGTATTTT. The encoded protein is CASSQEGQGALDTQYF.

The gene calls are TRBV4-1 and TRBJ1-6, with D hard to call. This CDR3 has 15 residues. V was shortened by 0 bases and J by 0 bases, with 3 bases between the two germline ends. Germline-derived CDR1 and CDR2 are MGHRA and YSYEKL. CDR3 in DNA: TGCGCCAGCAGCCAAGACACCTCCTATAATTCACCCCTCCACTTT. Protein sequence: CASSQDTSYNSPLHF.

The chain combines TRBV7-2 with TRBJ2-7; D not resolved. Trimming removed 1 base at V and 3 bases at J, with 7 bases between. The CDR3 covers 13 residues. Germline assignment: CDR1 SGHTA and CDR2 FQGNSA. This chain's CDR3 is CASSLEPGYEQYF. CDR3 bases: TGTGCCAGCAGCTTAGAACCAGGCTACGAGCAGTACTTC. Supplemented by reference TRBV7-2 and TRBJ2-7, the full variable domain reads GAGVSQSPSNKVTEKGKDVELRCDPISGHTALYWYRQSLGQGLEFLIYFQGNSAPDKSGLPSDRFSAERTGGSVSTLTIQRTQQEDSAVYLCASSLEPGYEQYFGPGTRLTVT.

The chain links TRBV14 to TRBJ2-3, with 10 bases fitting TRBD2. There are 15 residues in the CDR3. Germline loops: CDR1 SGHDN, CDR2 FVKESK. V lost 4 bases and J lost 1; bases outside the gene matches: 2. CDR3 DNA sequence: TGTGCCAGCAGCCCCGGGACTAGCGGCACAGATACGCAGTATTTT. Amino acid sequence: CASSPGTSGTDTQYF.

The V and J genes are TRBV9 and TRBJ2-3; TRBD2 agrees at 12 bases. This CDR3 is 17 amino acids long. The ends lost 2 bases at V and 0 bases at J; junction bases unmatched: 4. Germline lookup yields CDR1 SGDLS and CDR2 YYNGEE. CDR3: CASSVTTSGGSTDTQYF. Here the CDR3 DNA reads TGTGCCAGCAGCGTGACGACTAGCGGGGGAAGCACAGATACGCAGTATTTT.

This clone is a singleton in its sample. The chain employs TRBV5-1 and TRBJ2-1; 8 bases align to TRBD2. Looked up from germline, CDR1 is SGHRS and CDR2 is YFSETQ. V was clipped by 4 bases and J by 1 base; unmatched bases: 7. This CDR3 region has 16 residues. Written as DNA, the CDR3 is TGCGCCAGCAGCGTTATGGGACTAGGGTCCTACAATGAGCAGTTCTTC. It is translated as CASSVMGLGSYNEQFF.